The present T cell receptor (beta chain) was sequenced within a study of immune cell composition in non-small cell lung cancer. Within the sample, this clone is medium-sized (0.01 to 0.1%). Its antigen remains unknown. Method: immunoSEQ multiplex PCR; TCRdb's copy keeps in-frame clones and lacks some. The data hold 5,000 or so clones, with roughly 79% observed a single time. There are 13 residues in the CDR3. The germline gives CDR1 SEHNR, CDR2 FQNEAQ (reference sequence). V lost 4 bases to trimming and J lost 2 bases, with 9 bases between them. Genomic DNA came from frozen unsorted single-cell suspensions. Broader study findings: Shared sequences between tumour-reactive and dominant in vivo clones were not proven. Tumour TCR-beta clonality was not significantly tied to smoking pack-years. Squamous carcinomas (roughly 80%) more often had tumour-associated clones >0.5% than adenocarcinomas (roughly 35%).

The chain combines TRBV7-9 with TRBJ2-7; a possible D gene is TRBD1 (5 bases). The sequence derives from a human donor with non-small cell lung cancer. Sequenced: lung tumor tissue. CDR3 amino acids: CASSSRQPYEQYF. DNA for the CDR3: TGTGCCAGCAGCTCGCGACAGCCCTACGAGCAGTACTTC.